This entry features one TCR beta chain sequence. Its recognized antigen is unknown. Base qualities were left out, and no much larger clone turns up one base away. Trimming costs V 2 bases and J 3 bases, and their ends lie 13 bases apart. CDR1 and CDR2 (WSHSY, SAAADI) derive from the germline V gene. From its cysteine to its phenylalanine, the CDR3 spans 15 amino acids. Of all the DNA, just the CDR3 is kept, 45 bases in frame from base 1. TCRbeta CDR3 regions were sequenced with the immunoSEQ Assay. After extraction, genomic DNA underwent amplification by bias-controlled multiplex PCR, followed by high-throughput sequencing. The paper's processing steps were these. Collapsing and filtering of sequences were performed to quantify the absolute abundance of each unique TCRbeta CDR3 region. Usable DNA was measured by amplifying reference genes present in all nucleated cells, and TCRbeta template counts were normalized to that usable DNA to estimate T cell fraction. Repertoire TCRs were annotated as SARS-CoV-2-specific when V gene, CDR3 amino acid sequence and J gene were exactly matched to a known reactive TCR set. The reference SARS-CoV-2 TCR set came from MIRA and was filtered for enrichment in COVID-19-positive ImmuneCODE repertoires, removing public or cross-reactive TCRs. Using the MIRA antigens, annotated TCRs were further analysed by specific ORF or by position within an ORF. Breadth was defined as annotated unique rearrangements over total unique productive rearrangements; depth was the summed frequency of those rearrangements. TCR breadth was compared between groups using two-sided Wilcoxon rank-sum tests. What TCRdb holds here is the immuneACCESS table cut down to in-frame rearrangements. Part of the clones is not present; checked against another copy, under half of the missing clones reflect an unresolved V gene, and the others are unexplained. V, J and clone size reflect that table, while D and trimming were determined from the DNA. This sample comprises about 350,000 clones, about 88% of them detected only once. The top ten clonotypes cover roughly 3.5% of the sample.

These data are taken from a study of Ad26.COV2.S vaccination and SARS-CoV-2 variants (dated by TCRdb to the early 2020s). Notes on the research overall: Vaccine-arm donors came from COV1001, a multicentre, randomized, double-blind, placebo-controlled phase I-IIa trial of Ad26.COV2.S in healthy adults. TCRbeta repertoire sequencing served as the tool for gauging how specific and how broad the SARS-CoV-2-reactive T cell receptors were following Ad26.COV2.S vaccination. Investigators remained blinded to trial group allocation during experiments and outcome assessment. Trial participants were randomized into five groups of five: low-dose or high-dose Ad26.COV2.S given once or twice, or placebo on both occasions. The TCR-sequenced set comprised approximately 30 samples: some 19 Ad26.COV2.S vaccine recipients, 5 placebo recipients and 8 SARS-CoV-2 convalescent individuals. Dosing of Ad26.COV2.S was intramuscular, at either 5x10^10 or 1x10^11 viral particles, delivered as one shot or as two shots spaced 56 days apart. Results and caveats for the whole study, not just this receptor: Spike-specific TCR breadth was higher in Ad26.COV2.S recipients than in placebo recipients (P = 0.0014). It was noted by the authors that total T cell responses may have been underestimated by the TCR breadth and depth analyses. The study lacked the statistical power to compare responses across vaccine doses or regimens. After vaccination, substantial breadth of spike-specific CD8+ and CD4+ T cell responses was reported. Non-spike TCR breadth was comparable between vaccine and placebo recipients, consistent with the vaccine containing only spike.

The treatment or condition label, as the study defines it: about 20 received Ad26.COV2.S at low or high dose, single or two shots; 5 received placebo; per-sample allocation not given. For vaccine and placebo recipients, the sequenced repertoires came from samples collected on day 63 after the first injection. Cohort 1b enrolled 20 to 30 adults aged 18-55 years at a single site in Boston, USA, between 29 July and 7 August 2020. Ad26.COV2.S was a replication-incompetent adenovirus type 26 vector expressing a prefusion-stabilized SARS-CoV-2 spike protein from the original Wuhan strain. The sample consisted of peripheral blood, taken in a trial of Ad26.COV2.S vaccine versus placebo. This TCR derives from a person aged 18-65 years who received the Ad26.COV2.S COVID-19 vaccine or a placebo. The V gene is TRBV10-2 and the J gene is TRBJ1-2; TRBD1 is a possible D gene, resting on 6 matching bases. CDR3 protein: CASSEAAGEYYGYTF. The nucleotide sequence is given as TGCGCCAGCAGTGAGGCGGCAGGGGAATACTATGGCTACACCTTC.